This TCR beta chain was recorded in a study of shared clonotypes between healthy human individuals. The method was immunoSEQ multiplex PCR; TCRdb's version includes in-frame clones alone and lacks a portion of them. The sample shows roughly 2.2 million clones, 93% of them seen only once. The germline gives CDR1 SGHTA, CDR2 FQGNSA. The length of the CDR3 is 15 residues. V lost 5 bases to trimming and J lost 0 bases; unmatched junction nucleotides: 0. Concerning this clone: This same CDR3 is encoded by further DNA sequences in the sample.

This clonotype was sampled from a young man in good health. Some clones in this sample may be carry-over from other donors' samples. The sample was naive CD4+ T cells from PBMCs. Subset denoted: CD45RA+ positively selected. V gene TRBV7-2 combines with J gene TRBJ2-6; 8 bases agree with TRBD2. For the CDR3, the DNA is TGTGCCAGCAGCCGGGGGGGCTCTGGGGCCAACGTCCTGACTTTC. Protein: CASSRGGSGANVLTF.